The rows below give T cell receptor beta chains drawn from one sample of a study of T cell repertoires in cytomegalovirus infection. These receptors have no identified antigens. TCRdb passed the reads through MiXCR, listing each CDR3 protein once. The sample includes roughly 730,000 distinct CDR3 sequences, around a third of them seen just once. The sequencing here drew on cultured PBMCs, taken from culture after CMV antigen stimulation. The receptors were sampled from a human donor in good health (CMV status not recorded). Some clones in this sample may be carry-over from other donors' samples. The CDR3 runs from the conserved cysteine through the conserved F or W. D genes are given only for firm matches. Expanded clones are given a class, and other clones once, few, many or no size at all.

size | J | V | D | DNA | CDR3
- | TRBJ1-1 | TRBV7-2 | - | TGTGCCAGCAGCCAATACATGTACACTGAAGCTTTCTTT | CASSQYMYTEAFF
- | TRBJ2-3 | TRBV28 | TRBD2 | TGTGCCAGCAGTTTCCTCACTAGCGGGGACGGTACAGATACGCAGTATTTT | CASSFLTSGDGTDTQYF
once | TRBJ2-1 | TRBV29-1 | - | TGCAGCGTTGAAGATTCGAGCTCCAGATCCTACAATGAGCAGTTCTTC | CSVEDSSSRSYNEQFF
- | TRBJ2-1 | TRBV5-4 | TRBD2 | TGTGCCAGCAGCTTCGAACTAGCGGGGGTATACAATGAGCAGTTCTTC | CASSFELAGVYNEQFF
few | TRBJ2-6 | TRBV7-2 | - | TGTGCCAGCAGCCGGCAAGGGGGCTCTGGGGCCAACGTCCTGACTTTC | CASSRQGGSGANVLTF
few | TRBJ2-3 | TRBV12-3/TRBV12-4 | TRBD2 | TGTGCCAGCAGTGCCATTGTCGCGGGAGGTCTCTTTAGGGCAGATACGCAGTATTTT | CASSAIVAGGLFRADTQYF
few | TRBJ1-6 | TRBV7-6 | - | TGTGCCAGCAGCTTAGGGGAGGTTGGGGGTTCACCCCTCCACTTT | CASSLGEVGGSPLHF
- | TRBJ2-5 | TRBV2 | TRBD2 | TGTGCCAGCAGGAAGCCACTAGCGGCGGAGACCCAGTACTTC | CASRKPLAAETQYF
few | TRBJ1-2 | TRBV28 | - | TGTGCCAGCAGTCTTGGGGTCTTGGAACAGGCGGGCGGCTACACCTTC | CASSLGVLEQAGGYTF
few | TRBJ1-1 | TRBV6-5 | - | TGTGCCAGCAGTCGCCATGCTGAAGCTTTCTTT | CASSRHAEAFF
- | TRBJ2-4 | TRBV6-5 | - | TGTGCCAGCAGTTACAGGGCCAAAAACATTCAGTACTTC | CASSYRAKNIQYF
few | TRBJ2-3 | TRBV7-2 | - | TGTGCCAGCAGCTATTGGACGGGCAAGGGGGATACGCAGTATTTT | CASSYWTGKGDTQYF
few | TRBJ2-3 | TRBV7-2 | TRBD2 | TGTGCCAGCAGCTTAGGGGGGGGGGACGATACGCAGTATTTT | CASSLGGGDDTQYF
- | TRBJ2-5 | TRBV15 | - | TGTGCCACCAGCAGAGATACCCCAGGGGCCGAGACCCAGTACTTC | CATSRDTPGAETQYF
few | TRBJ2-7 | TRBV6-8 | - | TGTGCCACCTCTGAGCAGACCTACGAGCAGTACTTC | CATSEQTYEQYF
- | TRBJ2-7 | TRBV7-8 | TRBD2 | TGTGCCAGCAGCTTAGCGGTTAGCGGGGCTTCCTACGAGCAGTACTTC | CASSLAVSGASYEQYF
- | TRBJ2-1 | TRBV20-1 | TRBD1 | TGCAGTGCTAGAGATCGTAGGACAGGGGGAAATGAGCAGTTCTTC | CSARDRRTGGNEQFF
- | TRBJ2-3 | TRBV5-4 | - | TGTGCCAGCAGCTTGGCGCGGGGAAGCACAGATACGCAGTATTTT | CASSLARGSTDTQYF
- | TRBJ2-7 | TRBV5-1 | - | TGCGCCAGCAGCTTGGAGGGAACCCCCTACGAGCAGTACTTC | CASSLEGTPYEQYF
- | TRBJ1-1 | TRBV20-1 | - | TGCAGTGCTAGCTCCGGGACTGAAGCTTTCTTT | CSASSGTEAFF
few | TRBJ2-2 | TRBV19 | - | TGTGCCACAAGGCGGGATGCCGGGGAGCTGTTTTTT | CATRRDAGELFF
- | TRBJ1-1 | TRBV19 | - | TGTGCCAGCCTTAAGGGAACCCCAGTTGGGAACACTGAAGCTTTCTTT | CASLKGTPVGNTEAFF
- | TRBJ2-4 | TRBV7-8 | - | TGTGCCAGCAGCCCCGGATCGGACATTCAGTACTTC | CASSPGSDIQYF
few | TRBJ2-1 | TRBV12-3/TRBV12-4 | TRBD2 | TGTGCCAGCAGTCCACCCGGGACTAGGGCCTACAATGAGCAGTTCTTC | CASSPPGTRAYNEQFF
- | TRBJ1-2 | TRBV15 | - | TGTGCCACCAGCATAACCCAGGGGAGACATGGCTACACCTTC | CATSITQGRHGYTF
many | TRBJ2-7 | TRBV7-2 | - | TGTGCCAGCAGCTTAGGCAGAAACTCGCTCGAGCAGTACTTC | CASSLGRNSLEQYF
- | TRBJ2-7 | TRBV19 | - | TGTGCCAGTAGTGCCGCCGGGACCGACTACGAGCAGTACTTC | CASSAAGTDYEQYF
- | TRBJ1-1 | TRBV6-2/TRBV6-3 | - | TGTGCCAGCAGCGTACCTCGAGTGAACACTGAAGCTTTCTTT | CASSVPRVNTEAFF
few | TRBJ2-7 | TRBV27 | - | TGTGCCAGCAGTTCGGGTAACACCCGGCACGAGCAGTACTTC | CASSSGNTRHEQYF
- | TRBJ2-5 | TRBV12-3/TRBV12-4 | TRBD2 | TGTGCCAGCAGTTTAGCGCGGCGGGAGAGGGAGGAGACCCAGTACTTC | CASSLARREREETQYF
- | TRBJ2-1 | TRBV18 | TRBD1 | TGTGCCAGCTCACCACGCGACAGGGGCATGTTCTTC | CASSPRDRGMFF
few | TRBJ2-5 | TRBV5-1 | - | TGCGCCAGCAGCTTGGGGGCCACGGCCCAAGAGACCCAGTACTTC | CASSLGATAQETQYF
few | TRBJ2-1 | TRBV6-1 | - | TGTGCCAGCAGGTTGGGATATGGAGGGAATGAGCAGTTCTTC | CASRLGYGGNEQFF
- | TRBJ1-2 | TRBV5-4 | TRBD1 | TGTGCCAGCAGCTTGGGACCTACAGGGGGGGTAGGCTACACCTTC | CASSLGPTGGVGYTF
few | TRBJ2-7 | TRBV7-9 | - | TGTGCCAGCAACCCGAGCGGACTCGGGGAGCAGTACTTC | CASNPSGLGEQYF
few | TRBJ2-5 | TRBV28 | TRBD1 | TGTGCCAGCAATCCTGGGACAGTACAAGAGACCCAGTACTTC | CASNPGTVQETQYF
- | TRBJ2-1 | TRBV4-3 | - | TGCGCCAGCAGCCGGGCGCAGTCGGGAGAGGGGTACATGGTCGATGAGCAGTTCTTC | CASSRAQSGEGYMVDEQFF
few | TRBJ1-2 | TRBV6-1 | - | TGTGCCAGCAGTGAAGGGTGGCAGGGCGGTGGCTACACCTTC | CASSEGWQGGGYTF
few | TRBJ2-7 | TRBV6-1 | TRBD2 | TGTGCCAGCAGTGAAGGGCCTAGCGGGACCTACGAGCAGTACTTC | CASSEGPSGTYEQYF
- | TRBJ2-7 | TRBV12-3/TRBV12-4 | - | TGTGCCAGCAGTGTGGAGGGCCTCTCCTACGAGCAGTACTTC | CASSVEGLSYEQYF
few | TRBJ2-7 | TRBV7-9 | - | TGTGCCAGCAGCCCCCCCGGGACCCACAGCTCCTACGAGCAGTACTTC | CASSPPGTHSSYEQYF
few | TRBJ1-5 | TRBV20-1 | - | TGCAGTGCTAGATCCCCAATACTGAAGGGGGGGAGCAATCAGCCCCAGCATTTT | CSARSPILKGGSNQPQHF
- | TRBJ2-4 | TRBV7-2 | TRBD2 | TGTGCCAGCAGCTACCACAGGGCGGGGGGCCTTCTAGCCAAAAACATTCAGTACTTC | CASSYHRAGGLLAKNIQYF
few | TRBJ2-1 | TRBV12-5 | - | TGTGCTAGTGGTTTCCTAGATGAGCAGTTCTTC | CASGFLDEQFF
- | TRBJ2-1 | TRBV27 | - | TGTGCCAGCAGTAAAACGACCAGGGAAATTGTTGAGCAGTTCTTC | CASSKTTREIVEQFF
- | TRBJ1-6 | TRBV27 | - | TGTGCCAGCAGTTCTAAGGGTATTGAAAATTCACCCCTCCACTTT | CASSSKGIENSPLHF
few | TRBJ2-1 | TRBV12-3/TRBV12-4 | - | TGTGCCAGCAGTTTTGTGGGCATTGAGCAGTTCTTC | CASSFVGIEQFF
- | TRBJ2-3 | TRBV20-1 | - | TGCAGTGCTAGCCATCTAGGTGATACGCAGTATTTT | CSASHLGDTQYF
- | TRBJ2-3 | TRBV27 | TRBD1 | TGTGCCAGCACTCCCAGGGGGTTGGGGGCAGATACGCAGTATTTT | CASTPRGLGADTQYF
many | TRBJ2-7 | TRBV7-2 | TRBD2 | TGTGCCAGCAGCTTTTCACTAGCGGGAAACGAGCAGTACTTC | CASSFSLAGNEQYF
- | TRBJ2-1 | TRBV23-1 | TRBD2 | TGCGCCAGCAGTCAATTTGGATTCCGGGAGGGGTCCTCCTACAATGAGCAGTTCTTC | CASSQFGFREGSSYNEQFF
- | TRBJ1-1 | TRBV20-1 | TRBD1 | TGCAGTGCTGACAGGGACGGGAACACTGAAGCTTTCTTT | CSADRDGNTEAFF
many | TRBJ2-5 | TRBV7-2 | TRBD2 | TGTGCCAGCAGCCCCAGTGGGCGGGGGGAGACCCAGTACTTC | CASSPSGRGETQYF
few | TRBJ2-3 | TRBV11-3 | - | TGTGCCAGCAGCCCGGGCAGGGCCACAGATACGCAGTATTTT | CASSPGRATDTQYF
few | TRBJ2-5 | TRBV7-9 | - | TGTGCCAGCAGCTCACCCGATACAGAAGAGACCCAGTACTTC | CASSSPDTEETQYF
many | TRBJ1-6 | TRBV7-6 | TRBD1 | TGTGCCAGCAGACGAACAGGGGTCTGGTCCTATAATTCACCCCTCCACTTT | CASRRTGVWSYNSPLHF
many | TRBJ2-2 | TRBV7-8 | - | TGTGCCAGCAGCTTATTGGGGGGCGCTTTCGGGGAGCTGTTTTTT | CASSLLGGAFGELFF
- | TRBJ2-5 | TRBV5-6 | - | TGTGCCAGCAGCCCCCAGGGCAGGGAAGGGGAGACCCAGTACTTC | CASSPQGREGETQYF
- | TRBJ2-7 | TRBV4-1 | - | TGCGCCAGCAGCCAGGGGACTCCTCGCCGCGGCTCCTACGAGCAGTACTTC | CASSQGTPRRGSYEQYF
- | TRBJ1-2 | TRBV10-3 | - | TGTGCCATCAGTGAGTCGGGAGAGGGCTACTATGGCTACACCTTC | CAISESGEGYYGYTF